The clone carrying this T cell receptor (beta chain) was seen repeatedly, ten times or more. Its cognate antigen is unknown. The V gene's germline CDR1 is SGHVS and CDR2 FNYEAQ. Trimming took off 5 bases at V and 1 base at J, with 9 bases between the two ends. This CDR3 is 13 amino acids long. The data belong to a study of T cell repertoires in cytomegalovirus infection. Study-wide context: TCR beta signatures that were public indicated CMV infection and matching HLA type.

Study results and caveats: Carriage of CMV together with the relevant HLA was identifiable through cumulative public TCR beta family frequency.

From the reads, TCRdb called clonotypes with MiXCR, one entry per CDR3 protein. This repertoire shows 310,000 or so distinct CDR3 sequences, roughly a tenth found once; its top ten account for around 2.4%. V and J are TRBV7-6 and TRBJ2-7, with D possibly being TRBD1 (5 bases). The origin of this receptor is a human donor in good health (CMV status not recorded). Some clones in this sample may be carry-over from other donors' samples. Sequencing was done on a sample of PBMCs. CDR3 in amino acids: CASSLDRSYEQYV. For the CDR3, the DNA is TGTGCCAGCAGCCTCGACAGATCCTACGAGCAGTACGTC.